These 31 T cell receptor beta chains were all obtained from the same sample, sequenced in a study of blood T cell repertoires in COVID-19 (dated by TCRdb to between 2020 and 2021). Library method: the immunoSEQ multiplex PCR assay. In its TCRdb copy, this immuneACCESS table keeps in-frame sequences only and misses some clones. Where compared with another copy, unresolved V genes explain less than half of these, and the others have no known cause. A total of around 250,000 clones appear in this sample, 70% to 90% of them only once. In total, the top ten clones hold 1.9% of the sample. Sequenced sample: PBMCs or T cells enriched from blood (not recorded which). These receptors all stem from a woman aged 45 to 65 who had recovered from COVID-19.

The rearrangement links TRBV27 to TRBJ2-4; TRBD2 is a possible D gene (5 bases). Germline V lookup: CDR1 MNHEY, CDR2 SMNVEV (reference sequence). The CDR3 runs to 15 residues. With 3 bases removed from V and 0 bases from J, the gap between germline ends came to 9 bases. The CDR3 sequence is CASSLEALAKNIQYF. For the CDR3, the DNA is TGTGCCAGCAGTTTGGAGGCCCTAGCCAAAAACATTCAGTACTTC.

The rearrangement links TRBV28 to TRBJ1-5; perhaps TRBD1 as D (6 bases). The CDR3 is 13 residues long. V shed 6 bases and J shed 4 bases, with 10 bases lying between them. The germline V gene encodes CDR1 MDHEN and CDR2 SYDVKM. Here the CDR3 reads CASRRTVNQPQHF. DNA for the CDR3: TGTGCCAGCAGAAGGACAGTAAATCAGCCCCAGCATTTT.

This chain connects TRBV11-2 to TRBJ2-2; unclear D gene. The CDR3 runs to 12 residues. The ends were cut back, 9 bases at V and 2 bases at J, with 7 bases in the middle. Looked up from germline, CDR1 is SGHAT and CDR2 is FQNNGV. For the CDR3, the DNA is TGTGCCAGGCGGCAAAACACCGGGGAGCTGTTTTTT. Translation: CARRQNTGELFF. Looking up the rest from reference TRBV11-2 and TRBJ2-2 gives the full variable domain: EAGVAQSPRYKIIEKRQSVAFWCNPISGHATLYWYQQILGQGPKLLIQFQNNGVVDDSQLPKDRFSAERLKGVDSTLKIQPAKLEDSAVYLCARRQNTGELFFGEGSRLTVL.

The V gene is TRBV29-1, the J gene TRBJ1-2, with 7 bases matching TRBD1. This CDR3 spans 13 amino acids. Per the germline V gene, CDR1 is SQVTM and CDR2 is ANQGSEA. The J segment lost 2 bases and the V segment lost 7 bases, leaving 7 bases of the junction unmatched. CDR3 bases: TGCAGCGCAGGCACAGGGGCCAACTATGGCTACACCTTC. This codes for CSAGTGANYGYTF.

The CDR3 bases are TGTGCCAGTTCACCGGGACAGGGGAACTACGAGCAGTACTTC. It yields the protein CASSPGQGNYEQYF. The rearrangement links TRBV10-3 to TRBJ2-7; 10 bases fit TRBD1. After removal of 10 bases from V and 3 bases from J, the junction contained 9 bases not matched to a gene. Germline assignment: CDR1 ENHRY and CDR2 SYGVKD. The CDR3 totals 14 residues.

CDR3 sequence reads: CASSYKPGLATSYEQYF. CDR3 nucleotide sequence: TGTGCCAGCAGTTATAAACCGGGACTAGCGACCTCCTACGAGCAGTACTTC. V and J are TRBV28 and TRBJ2-7; 10 positions match TRBD2. Germline V gives CDR1 MDHEN, CDR2 SYDVKM. There are 17 residues in the CDR3. The J segment lost 0 bases and the V segment lost 4 bases, leaving 9 bases of the junction unmatched.

This rearrangement joins TRBV6-1 to TRBJ1-5, with a tentative D call TRBD1 (6 bases). The germline V and J ends were trimmed by 3 bases and 9 bases, with 12 bases remaining between them. The CDR3 covers 13 residues. Germline lookup yields CDR1 MNHNS and CDR2 SASEGT. Written as DNA, the CDR3 is TGTGCCAGCAGTGACAGCCAGGGGAGGCCCCAGCATTTT. Protein: CASSDSQGRPQHF.

The V and J genes are TRBV30 and TRBJ1-1; D call uncertain. Trimming cost V 4 bases and J 0 bases, with 9 bases left between them. The CDR3 covers 13 residues. Germline-derived CDR1 and CDR2 are GTSNPN and SVGIG (reference sequence). The CDR3 DNA reads as TGTGCCTGGACGCAACAGCTGAACACTGAAGCTTTCTTT. This sequence encodes CAWTQQLNTEAFF.

The chain employs TRBV4-2 and TRBJ2-3; unclear D gene. Germline V gene data show CDR1 as LGHNA and CDR2 as YNFKEQ. The CDR3 totals 15 residues. Trimming took 0 bases from V and 0 from J, leaving 7 bases between them. CDR3 residues: CASSQEALSTDTQYF. The CDR3 DNA is TGTGCCAGCAGCCAAGAGGCTCTCAGCACAGATACGCAGTATTTT.

This clone has more than one count but fewer than ten. The chain links TRBV5-1 to TRBJ2-7; 7 bases fit TRBD1. Germline-derived CDR1 and CDR2 are SGHRS and YFSETQ. The CDR3 has 15 residues. After removal of 0 bases from V and 2 bases from J, the junction contained 5 bases not matched to a gene. CDR3 in amino acids: CASSLDGQAPYEQYF. DNA for the CDR3: TGCGCCAGCAGCTTGGACGGACAGGCCCCCTACGAGCAGTACTTC.

The chain is built from TRBV19 and TRBJ1-5, with D perhaps TRBD1 (5 bases). This CDR3 is 14 amino acids long. Germline-derived CDR1 and CDR2 are LNHDA and SQIVND (reference sequence). V lost 5 bases to trimming and J lost 7 bases, with 15 bases between them. The CDR3 nucleotides are TGTGCCAGTAGTCCCCGGGACTCGGTACAGCCCCAGCATTTT. Amino acids: CASSPRDSVQPQHF.

The chain has TRBV6-4 and TRBJ2-1; 9 positions agree with TRBD2. The CDR3 contains 16 residues. CDR1 and CDR2 (germline): MRHNA, SNTAGT. Trimming cost V 0 bases and J 8 bases; bases outside gene matches: 8. The CDR3 sequence: CASSDSFSGSVYEQFF. CDR3 nucleotide sequence: TGTGCCAGCAGTGACTCGTTTAGCGGGAGTGTCTATGAGCAGTTCTTC.

V gene TRBV3-1 (or the pseudogene TRBV3-2) combines with J gene TRBJ2-7, with 14 bases identical to TRBD2. Germline CDR1 and CDR2: LGHDT and YNNKEL (reference sequence). CDR3 length: 18 residues. Losses at the gene ends were 1 base for V and 7 bases for J; bases not matched to a gene: 12. The CDR3 sequence: CASSQVSTSGGGNWEQYF. Here the CDR3 DNA reads TGTGCCAGCAGCCAAGTGTCGACTAGCGGGGGGGGTAATTGGGAGCAGTACTTC.

V usage is TRBV27 and J usage is TRBJ2-1; D is uncertain. The CDR3 totals 14 residues. CDR1 and CDR2 from the germline V gene are MNHEY and SMNVEV (reference sequence). V lost 3 bases and J 5 bases, leaving 11 bases between the germline ends. The CDR3 here is CASSFVQSHNEQFF. Here the CDR3 DNA reads TGTGCCAGCAGTTTCGTCCAGTCCCACAATGAGCAGTTCTTC.

The chain uses TRBV5-1 and TRBJ1-1; maybe TRBD1 (6 bases). CDR1 is SGHRS and CDR2 is YFSETQ in the germline V gene. This CDR3 is built from 15 residues. V lost 4 bases, J lost 2 bases, and 15 bases lay in between. This CDR3 reads CASSPQPGQNTEAFF. The CDR3 DNA reads TGCGCCAGCAGCCCCCAGCCGGGACAAAACACTGAAGCTTTCTTT.

About this clone itself: An end of the junction differs from the germline gene, which may be a read error. This sequence joins TRBV20-1 and TRBJ2-5; 8 bases agree with TRBD2. The CDR3 totals 11 residues. The germline V gene has CDR1 DFQATT and CDR2 SNEGSKA (reference sequence). CDR3 amino acids: CSARAGTSSHF. The CDR3 DNA follows: TGCAGTGCTAGAGCCGGGACTAGTTCCCACTTC.

The chain carries TRBV10-3 and TRBJ1-2; TRBD1 agrees at 10 bases. The junction had 5 bases not matched to a gene; V was cut back by 2 bases and J by 5 bases. There are 15 residues in the CDR3. The germline gives CDR1 ENHRY, CDR2 SYGVKD. CDR3 amino acids: CAISEQGTGAYGYTF. The CDR3 DNA is TGTGCCATCAGTGAGCAAGGGACAGGGGCGTATGGCTACACCTTC.

The V and J genes are TRBV28 and TRBJ1-5; TRBD1 matches at 8 bases. The CDR3 spans 16 residues. V was pared by 2 bases and J by 1 base, with 4 bases of the junction left unmatched. In germline, CDR1 is MDHEN, CDR2 SYDVKM. CDR3 loop: CASSLHGQGSNQPQHF. For the CDR3, the DNA is TGTGCCAGCAGTTTACACGGACAGGGAAGCAATCAGCCCCAGCATTTT.

The CDR3 reads CASSSRLINTGELFF. CDR3 sequence (DNA): TGTGCCAGCAGCTCCAGACTCATTAACACCGGGGAGCTGTTTTTT. This chain links TRBV11-2 with TRBJ2-2; D gene ambiguous. Trimming shortened V by 4 bases and J by 2 bases, and 11 bases separated the two germline ends. The V gene's germline CDR1 is SGHAT and CDR2 FQNNGV. This CDR3 has 15 amino acids.

The chain has TRBV6-5 and TRBJ2-3; TRBD2 aligns across 10 bases. CDR3 length equals 11 residues. The germline gives CDR1 MNHEY, CDR2 SVGAGI. V lost 11 bases and J lost 10; bases outside the gene matches: 6. As DNA, the CDR3 is TGTGCCGGAACTAGCGGGATAGCGCAGTATTTT. This codes for CAGTSGIAQYF.

The chain uses TRBV5-1 and TRBJ1-2; 8 bases are a match to TRBD1. Germline CDR1 is SGHRS and CDR2 is YFSETQ. With V trimmed by 5 bases and J by 7 bases, 13 bases remained unmatched. This CDR3 has 15 residues. CDR3 DNA sequence: TGCGCCAGCAGGGACCAGGGGGCTACTATTCTTGGCTACACCTTC. This gives the protein CASRDQGATILGYTF.

V usage is TRBV27 and J usage is TRBJ2-2, with D unclear. CDR1 and CDR2 from the germline V gene are MNHEY and SMNVEV (reference sequence). V was shortened by 3 bases and J by 6 bases, with 8 bases between the two germline ends. This CDR3 has 13 residues. In DNA form, the CDR3 reads TGTGCCAGCAGTTTTCAGTTGGCCGGGGAGCTGTTTTTT. This sequence encodes CASSFQLAGELFF.

This chain joins TRBV6-5 and TRBJ1-4; D call uncertain. In germline, CDR1 is MNHEY, CDR2 SVGAGI. The V end lost 0 bases, the J end lost 7 bases, and 9 bases lay between the germline ends. CDR3 length: 14 residues. CDR3 loop: CASSYSTTGEKLFF. The CDR3 nucleotides are TGTGCCAGCAGTTACTCAACCACCGGTGAAAAACTGTTTTTT.

The chain recombines TRBV18 with TRBJ2-5, with TRBD1 matching over 9 bases. J was trimmed by 5 bases and V by 4 bases; bases with no gene match: 8. Germline V lookup: CDR1 KGHSH, CDR2 LQKENI. The CDR3 consists of 15 residues. The CDR3 sequence: CASSRAQGAQETQYF. In DNA, the CDR3 is TGTGCCAGCTCACGCGCACAGGGGGCGCAGGAGACCCAGTACTTC.

The rearrangement links TRBV27 to TRBJ1-2; weak D call: TRBD1 (6 bases). This CDR3 is built from 13 residues. V lost 6 bases to trimming and J lost 4 bases, with 12 bases between them. The V gene's germline CDR1 is MNHEY and CDR2 SMNVEV (reference sequence). The CDR3 protein is CASRPTGPYGYTF. The CDR3 DNA reads as TGTGCCAGCAGACCTACAGGGCCCTATGGCTACACCTTC.

The rearrangement links TRBV30 to TRBJ2-7, with D possibly TRBD1 on 5 matching bases. This CDR3 has 14 residues. From germline, CDR1 is GTSNPN and CDR2 SVGIG (reference sequence). Trimming took off 1 base at V and 7 bases at J, with 17 bases between the two ends. The CDR3 here is CAWSGGSPPGEQYF. The CDR3 bases are TGTGCCTGGAGTGGGGGTTCCCCTCCAGGGGAGCAGTACTTC.

The chain joins TRBV7-9 to TRBJ1-4, with 8 bases that match TRBD1. The CDR3 loop spans 14 amino acids. After removal of 5 bases from V and 11 bases from J, the junction contained 10 bases not matched to a gene. The V gene's germline CDR1 is SEHNR and CDR2 FQNEAQ (reference sequence). The CDR3 bases are TGTGCCAGCAGCGACGACAGGGGAGGAGGGAAACTGTTTTTT. This codes for CASSDDRGGGKLFF.

This clone appeared once. The rearrangement uses TRBV27 and TRBJ2-7; D gene unclear. This CDR3 contains 14 residues. Deletions cut 1 base from V and 3 bases from J, with 10 bases between. Germline V gene lookup returns CDR1 MNHEY and CDR2 SMNVEV (reference sequence). For the CDR3, the DNA is TGTGCCAGCAGTTTATTTCACAAAGACTACGAGCAGTACTTC. Translated, it gives CASSLFHKDYEQYF.

In its sample, this clone was seen a few times. This chain connects TRBV9 to TRBJ2-1, with 11 positions matching TRBD2. The CDR3 contains 18 residues. Germline V gene lookup returns CDR1 SGDLS and CDR2 YYNGEE. The V segment lost 0 bases and the J segment 7 bases; nucleotides outside the gene matches: 12. CDR3 in amino acids: CASSVDRLLAGDGNEQFF. The CDR3 DNA reads as TGTGCCAGCAGCGTAGATCGGCTACTAGCGGGAGATGGGAATGAGCAGTTCTTC. Looking up the rest from reference TRBV9 and TRBJ2-1 gives the full variable domain: DSGVTQTPKHLITATGQRVTLRCSPRSGDLSVYWYQQSLDQGLQFLIQYYNGEERAKGNILERFSAQQFPDLHSELNLSSLELGDSALYFCASSVDRLLAGDGNEQFFGPGTRLTVL.

The rearrangement uses TRBV7-8 and TRBJ1-1; D remains unclear. The germline V gene encodes CDR1 SGHVS and CDR2 FQNEAQ. This CDR3 has 13 residues. Trimming removed 5 bases from V and 3 bases from J, with 10 bases in between. The CDR3 loop reads CASSISTDTEAFF. The CDR3 region has the DNA TGTGCCAGCAGCATAAGTACTGACACTGAAGCTTTCTTT. The full variable domain, in which reference TRBV7-8 and TRBJ1-1 provide the parts outside the CDR3, is GAGVSQSPRYKVAKRGQDVALRCDPISGHVSLFWYQQALGQGPEFLTYFQNEAQLDKSGLPSDRFFAERPEGSVSTLKIQRTQQEDSAVYLCASSISTDTEAFFGQGTRLTVV.

CDR3 region: CASRLQGMSYEQYF. CDR3 bases: TGTGCCAGCAGACTTCAGGGGATGTCCTACGAGCAGTACTTC. This sequence joins TRBV28 and TRBJ2-7; tentatively, D is TRBD1 (6 bases). The V gene lost 6 bases and the J gene lost 1 base, with 13 bases spanning the gap. Germline-derived CDR1 and CDR2 are MDHEN and SYDVKM. The CDR3 is 14 residues long.